This TCR beta chain was recovered during a study of blood T cell repertoires in COVID-19. Study-level background: Some COVID-19 samples were acute and others convalescent; all came from the United States, Italy and Spain. Sources were T cells, B-cell-depleted T cells, or PBMCs; the material itself was cDNA or gDNA.

The germline V gene has CDR1 GTSNPN and CDR2 SVGIG (reference sequence). V lost 4 bases, J lost 1 base, and 7 bases lay in between. The CDR3 runs 12 residues. Data came from immunoSEQ multiplex PCR; TCRdb stores just in-frame clones and leaves some out. The sample includes around 250,000 clones, about 89% of them seen just once. This chain joins TRBV30 and TRBJ1-1; a possible D gene is TRBD1 (6 bases). The specimen sequenced was peripheral blood. This TCR came from a man in his forties with active or convalescent COVID-19. The CDR3: CAWIQGNTEAFF. CDR3 coding DNA: TGTGCCTGGATACAGGGGAACACTGAAGCTTTCTTT.